This TCR beta chain was identified in a study of OX40 agonist ivuxolimab in advanced cancers. About the study: People who had prior anti-PD-1, anti-PD-L1 or anti-CTLA-4 therapy could take part, and 40% had some. Three patients responded partially, comprising one with hepatocellular carcinoma and two with cutaneous melanoma.

The data were produced by immunoSEQ multiplex PCR, yet TCRdb's version contains in-frame clones alone and is incomplete. The sample has some 60,000 clones, roughly nine tenths seen once. V was clipped by 4 bases and J by 2 bases, with 7 bases between them. The CDR3 is made up of 13 amino acids. Per germline, CDR1 SGHTA and CDR2 FQGTGA. The sequences come from CD4+ or CD8+ T cells sorted from blood, collected in a trial of the OX40 agonist ivuxolimab. This receptor was taken from an adult with an advanced solid tumor such as melanoma, head and neck, liver or kidney cancer. This chain uses TRBV7-3 with TRBJ2-3; D is perhaps TRBD2 (6 bases). The CDR3 sequence is CASSSGDTDTQYF. The CDR3 nucleotides read TGTGCCAGCAGCTCGGGAGACACAGATACGCAGTATTTT.